Presented here are 25 T cell receptor beta chains from one specimen sequenced in a study of identical twins. TCRdb reanalysed the 5' RACE reads using MiXCR and keeps one entry per CDR3 protein. Counted here are about 890,000 distinct CDR3 sequences, approximately 13% occurring once; the ten biggest clones make up around 1.6%. The same sample was also used in a study of yellow fever vaccine responses in identical twins.

Sequenced material: PBMCs. Receptors originate from a woman aged 18-29 years in good health.

This clonotype has just a few counts. The V and J genes are TRBV20-1 and TRBJ1-1, with 7 bases matching TRBD1. Trimming took 1 base from V and 6 from J; bases not matched to a gene: 11. The CDR3 has 15 residues. Germline V gene sequence: CDR1 DFQATT, CDR2 SNEGSKA (reference sequence). The CDR3 loop reads CSARVNRGQQSEAFF. For the CDR3, the DNA is TGCAGTGCTAGAGTTAACAGGGGTCAGCAATCTGAAGCTTTCTTT.

J is TRBJ2-2 and V is TRBV20-1; D is perhaps TRBD2 (5 bases). The CDR3 spans 14 residues. Trimming removed 4 bases at V and 0 bases at J, with 9 bases between. In germline, CDR1 is DFQATT, CDR2 SNEGSKA (reference sequence). CDR3 residues: CSAIERTNTGELFF. The CDR3 nucleotides are TGCAGTGCTATAGAGCGGACGAACACCGGGGAGCTGTTTTTT.

This clonotype has a count of ten or more. The chain uses TRBV5-1 and TRBJ2-3; D not certain. The CDR3 runs 13 residues. Looked up from germline, CDR1 is SGHRS and CDR2 is YFSETQ. Trimming took off 0 bases at V and 4 bases at J, with 6 bases between the two ends. The CDR3 region has the DNA TGCGCCAGCAGCTTGGTCCCCTCAGATACGCAGTATTTT. Its protein is CASSLVPSDTQYF.

This clonotype was seen ten or more times. The rearrangement uses TRBV5-1 and TRBJ1-3; D uncertain. V gave up 0 bases and J gave up 0 bases, with 7 bases separating them. Germline-derived CDR1 and CDR2 are SGHRS and YFSETQ. This CDR3 comprises 15 residues. The CDR3 DNA reads as TGCGCCAGCAGCTTGGAGGCACGCTCTGGAAACACCATATATTTT. The encoded protein is CASSLEARSGNTIYF.

V is TRBV5-1 and J is TRBJ2-7; TRBD1 matches at 7 bases. Losses at the gene ends were 5 bases for V and 5 bases for J; bases not matched to a gene: 10. The CDR3 spans 14 residues. The germline V gene encodes CDR1 SGHRS and CDR2 YFSETQ. The CDR3 DNA reads as TGCGCCAGCAGTCTGACAGGGCGGGCGGACGAGCAGTACGTC. Its protein product is CASSLTGRADEQYV.

The table lists this clonotype with a few counts. The CDR3 protein is CASSREALGNTEAFF. CDR3 nucleotides: TGCGCCAGCAGCCGGGAGGCATTAGGGAACACTGAAGCTTTCTTT. The V gene is TRBV5-1, the J gene TRBJ1-1, with D unresolved. Trimming left V 4 bases short and J 1 base short, with 14 bases between. The CDR3 runs 15 residues. Per the germline V gene, CDR1 is SGHRS and CDR2 is YFSETQ.

This clonotype was found a few times. The J gene is TRBJ2-7, the V gene TRBV4-1, with a weak D call TRBD1 (6 bases). Germline V lookup: CDR1 MGHRA, CDR2 YSYEKL. CDR3 length: 15 residues. The CDR3 DNA reads TGCGCCAGCAGCCAAGTGGCAGGGGTCGGGTACGAGCTGTACGTC. As protein: CASSQVAGVGYELYV.

This clonotype was observed a few times. The chain carries TRBV14 and TRBJ2-1; D gene ambiguous. Trimming removed 6 bases at V and 6 bases at J, with 12 bases between. Germline V gene lookup returns CDR1 SGHDN and CDR2 FVKESK. The CDR3 extends over 13 amino acids. CDR3 nucleotide sequence: TGTGCCAGCAGTATCACTGTCAGCAATGAGCAGTTCTTC. This translates into CASSITVSNEQFF.

The CDR3 is CSARERSTSGGHEQYV. Here the CDR3 DNA reads TGCAGTGCTAGAGAAAGGTCTACTAGCGGGGGCCACGAGCAGTACGTC. The chain couples TRBV20-1 to TRBJ2-7; 11 nucleotides align to TRBD2. The CDR3 contains 16 residues. Trimming at V came to 0 bases and at J to 5 bases, leaving 9 bases not matched to a gene. Germline CDR1 DFQATT, CDR2 SNEGSKA (reference sequence).

There are a few counts of this clonotype. The rearrangement uses TRBV7-9 and TRBJ1-4; 8 bases are a match to TRBD1. CDR1 SEHNR and CDR2 FQNEAQ come from the germline V gene (reference sequence). The CDR3 spans 16 residues. Unmatched junction bases numbered 10, after V lost 5 bases and J lost 5 bases. The CDR3 sequence is CASSGDRTRENEKLFF. In nucleotides, the CDR3 is TGTGCCAGCAGCGGGGACAGGACCAGAGAAAATGAAAAACTGTTTTTT. Full variable domain (outside the CDR3, taken from reference TRBV7-9 and TRBJ1-4): DTGVSQNPRHKITKRGQNVTFRCDPISEHNRLYWYRQTLGQGPEFLTYFQNEAQLEKSRLLSDRFSAERPKGSFSTLEIQRTEQGDSAMYLCASSGDRTRENEKLFFGSGTQLSVL.

This clonotype was detected only a few times. This sequence joins TRBV28 and TRBJ2-5; 9 nucleotides line up with TRBD2. Trimming removed 3 bases from V and 1 base from J; junction bases left unmatched: 6. CDR1 MDHEN and CDR2 SYDVKM come from the germline V gene. CDR3 length: 16 amino acids. The CDR3 bases are TGTGCCAGCAGTTTCCTGCCTAGCGGGACCCAAGAGACCCAGTACTTC. Translated, it gives CASSFLPSGTQETQYF.

This clonotype has just a few counts. The chain is built from TRBV9 and TRBJ2-7; D unclear. Germline V CDR1 and CDR2: SGDLS, YYNGEE. With 2 bases removed from V and 0 bases from J, the gap between germline ends came to 9 bases. CDR3 length: 14 residues. The CDR3 reads CASSVDGSSYEQYF. In DNA, the CDR3 is TGTGCCAGCAGCGTTGATGGAAGCTCCTACGAGCAGTACTTC.

This clonotype was observed a handful of times. The chain has TRBV5-1 and TRBJ2-3; the D gene could be TRBD1 or TRBD2 (6 bases each). V shed 1 base and J shed 2 bases, with 23 bases lying between them. This CDR3 comprises 19 residues. Germline assignment: CDR1 SGHRS and CDR2 YFSETQ. CDR3 sequence (DNA): TGCGCCAGCAGCTTGATCCCTTATTCGTCGGGGGCCAACACAGATACGCAGTATTTT. Translating gives CASSLIPYSSGANTDTQYF.

At least ten counts were recorded for this clonotype. The chain combines TRBV6-2 or TRBV6-3 with TRBJ1-1; D ambiguous. Germline V CDR1 and CDR2: MNHEY, SVGEGT. The CDR3 extends over 13 amino acids. Trimming left V 2 bases short and J 0 bases short, with 4 bases between. CDR3 in amino acids: CASSYAMNTEAFF. The CDR3 DNA reads as TGTGCCAGCAGTTACGCTATGAACACTGAAGCTTTCTTT.

The J gene is TRBJ2-1, the V gene TRBV7-9; D remains unclear. This CDR3 is built from 17 residues. Germline CDR1 reads SEHNR; CDR2 reads FQNEAQ (reference sequence). Trimming took 2 bases from V and 2 from J, leaving 16 bases between them. CDR3 sequence (DNA): TGTGCCAGCAGCTTAAATCTCGACGGTGGAACCTACAATGAGCAGTTCTTC. Its protein product is CASSLNLDGGTYNEQFF.

The gene calls are TRBV2 and TRBJ2-7; 11 positions agree with TRBD2. Germline V CDR1 and CDR2: SNHLY, FYNNEI. V lost 8 bases, J lost 5 bases, and 8 bases stayed unmatched. The CDR3 runs 14 residues. CDR3 sequence: CASRTSGSFHEQYF. DNA of the CDR3: TGTGCCAGCCGTACTAGCGGGAGCTTCCACGAGCAGTACTTC. Based on the CDR3 plus reference TRBV2 and TRBJ2-7, the full variable domain is EPEVTQTPSHQVTQMGQEVILRCVPISNHLYFYWYRQILGQKVEFLVSFYNNEISEKSEIFDDQFSVERPDGSNFTLKIRSTKLEDSAMYFCASRTSGSFHEQYFGPGTRLTVT.

This clonotype has just a few counts. The V call is TRBV4-1, the J call TRBJ2-3; 10 bases are a match to TRBD2. With V trimmed by 1 base and J by 3 bases, 10 bases remained unmatched. CDR3 length equals 18 residues. Germline CDR1 and CDR2: MGHRA and YSYEKL. The chain's CDR3 is CASSQGQGSGGLTDTQYF. DNA for the CDR3: TGCGCCAGCAGCCAAGGTCAAGGTAGCGGGGGGTTGACAGATACGCAGTATTTT.

This clonotype appeared many times. This CDR3 is CASSSRDIINQPQHF. In DNA, the CDR3 is TGTGCCAGCAGCAGCCGGGACATTATCAATCAGCCCCAGCATTTT. The genes are TRBV12-3 or TRBV12-4 and TRBJ1-5, with a weak D call TRBD1 (6 bases). The length of the CDR3 is 15 residues. Trimming shortened V by 6 bases and J by 3 bases, and 15 bases separated the two germline ends.

DNA of the CDR3: TGTGCCATCAGTGAGGCTAGCGGATACGAGCAGTACTTC. Its translation is CAISEASGYEQYF. The gene calls are TRBV10-3 and TRBJ2-7; the match to TRBD2 covers 7 bases. The CDR3 spans 13 residues. The junction had 2 bases not matched to a gene; V was cut back by 2 bases and J by 4 bases. In germline, CDR1 is ENHRY, CDR2 SYGVKD.

The chain combines TRBV7-9 with TRBJ2-7; D might be TRBD2 (6 bases). This CDR3 is built from 15 residues. CDR1 is SEHNR, CDR2 FQNEAQ, per germline (reference sequence). Trimming removed 3 bases at V and 2 bases at J, with 14 bases between. This CDR3 reads CASSFSPGRPYEQYF. The CDR3 region has the DNA TGTGCCAGCAGCTTTAGCCCAGGGAGGCCCTACGAGCAGTACTTC.

This clonotype was seen a few times. This sequence joins TRBV2 and TRBJ2-3; 11 bases are shared with TRBD2. The CDR3 runs 14 residues. Germline V lookup: CDR1 SNHLY, CDR2 FYNNEI. J was trimmed by 7 bases and V by 7 bases; bases with no gene match: 7. This chain's CDR3 is CASTGTSGPYTQYF. The DNA of the CDR3 is TGTGCCAGCACCGGGACTAGCGGACCATATACGCAGTATTTT.

The chain joins TRBV7-9 to TRBJ2-1, with D possibly being TRBD1 (5 bases). The germline V gene encodes CDR1 SEHNR and CDR2 FQNEAQ (reference sequence). The CDR3 length is 15 residues. The V end was cut by 5 bases, the J end by 1 base, with 12 bases between. CDR3 protein: CASSHSGPSYNEQFF. CDR3 sequence (DNA): TGTGCCAGCAGCCATTCAGGGCCTTCCTACAATGAGCAGTTCTTC. Full variable domain (rest looked up from reference TRBV7-9 and TRBJ2-1): DTGVSQNPRHKITKRGQNVTFRCDPISEHNRLYWYRQTLGQGPEFLTYFQNEAQLEKSRLLSDRFSAERPKGSFSTLEIQRTEQGDSAMYLCASSHSGPSYNEQFFGPGTRLTVL.

The chain carries TRBV29-1 and TRBJ2-5; no firm D call. The V gene lost 4 bases and the J gene lost 1 base, with 7 bases spanning the gap. Germline V gene data show CDR1 as SQVTM and CDR2 as ANQGSEA. The CDR3 loop spans 12 amino acids. CDR3 sequence (DNA): TGCAGCGTTGCGCTCCTCCAAGAGACCCAGTACTTC. Its translation: CSVALLQETQYF.

The rearrangement joins TRBV12-3 or TRBV12-4 to TRBJ2-5; TRBD1 matches at 9 bases. The ends lost 7 bases at V and 1 base at J; junction bases unmatched: 7. This CDR3 has 15 amino acids. The CDR3 reads CASTGTGKGQETQYF. CDR3 sequence (DNA): TGTGCCAGCACCGGGACAGGGAAGGGCCAAGAGACCCAGTACTTC.

J is TRBJ2-3 and V is TRBV29-1; D gene ambiguous. The V gene's germline CDR1 is SQVTM and CDR2 ANQGSEA. This CDR3 is built from 12 residues. The V end was cut by 3 bases, the J end by 2 bases, with 6 bases between. The DNA of the CDR3 is TGCAGCGTTGACGGACCCACAGATACGCAGTATTTT. As protein: CSVDGPTDTQYF.